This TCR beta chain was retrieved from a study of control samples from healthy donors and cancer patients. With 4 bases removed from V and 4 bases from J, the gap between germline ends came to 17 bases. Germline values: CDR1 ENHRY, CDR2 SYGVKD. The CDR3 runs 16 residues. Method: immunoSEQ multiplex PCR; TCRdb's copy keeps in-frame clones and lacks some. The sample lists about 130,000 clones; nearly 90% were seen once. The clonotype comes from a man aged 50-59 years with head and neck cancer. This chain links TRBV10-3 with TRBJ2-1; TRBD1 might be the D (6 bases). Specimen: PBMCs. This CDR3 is CAISGSTGLKYNEQFF. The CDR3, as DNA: TGTGCCATCAGTGGGTCCACAGGGCTCAAATACAATGAGCAGTTCTTC.